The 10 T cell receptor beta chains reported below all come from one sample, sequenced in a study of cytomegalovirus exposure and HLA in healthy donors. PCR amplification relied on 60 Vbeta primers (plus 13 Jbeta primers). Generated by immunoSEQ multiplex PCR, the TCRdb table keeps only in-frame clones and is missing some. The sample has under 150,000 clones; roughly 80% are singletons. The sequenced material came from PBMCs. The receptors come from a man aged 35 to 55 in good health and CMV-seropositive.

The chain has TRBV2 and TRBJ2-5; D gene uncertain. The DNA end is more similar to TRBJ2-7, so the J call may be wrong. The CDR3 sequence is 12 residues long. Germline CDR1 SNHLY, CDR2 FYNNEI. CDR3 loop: CASAQDFYEQYF. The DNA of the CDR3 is TGTGCCAGCGCTCAGGATTTCTACGAGCAGTACTTC.

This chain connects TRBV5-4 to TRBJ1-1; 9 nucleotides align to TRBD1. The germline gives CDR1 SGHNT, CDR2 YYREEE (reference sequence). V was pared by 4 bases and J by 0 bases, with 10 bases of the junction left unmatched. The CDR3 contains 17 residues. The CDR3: CASSPPGGTGMNTEAFF. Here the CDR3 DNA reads TGTGCCAGCAGCCCACCCGGAGGGACAGGGATGAACACTGAAGCTTTCTTT.

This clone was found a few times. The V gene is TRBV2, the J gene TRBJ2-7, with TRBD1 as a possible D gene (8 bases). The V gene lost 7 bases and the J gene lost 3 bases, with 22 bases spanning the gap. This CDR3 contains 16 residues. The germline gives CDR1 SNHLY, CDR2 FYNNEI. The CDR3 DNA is TGTGCCAGCAAAGAATCCCGGACAGGGAGGGACTACGAGCAGTACTTC. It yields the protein CASKESRTGRDYEQYF.

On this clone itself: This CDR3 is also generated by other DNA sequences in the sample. In nucleotides, the CDR3 is TGTGCCAGCAGCCTAGCCGCGGAGGGAGAAAAACTGTTTTTT. Translating it yields CASSLAAEGEKLFF. The rearrangement joins TRBV5-4 to TRBJ1-4; D is uncertain. The length of the CDR3 is 14 residues. The ends were cut back, 4 bases at V and 8 bases at J, with 15 bases in the middle. In germline, CDR1 is SGHNT, CDR2 YYREEE (reference sequence).

For the CDR3, the DNA is TGTGCCTGGAACACCGGGACAGTCGGGGAAGCTTTCTTT. It codes for CAWNTGTVGEAFF. The chain joins TRBV30 to TRBJ1-1; 7 nucleotides align to TRBD1. V was pared by 4 bases and J by 8 bases, with 10 bases of the junction left unmatched. The CDR3 is made up of 13 amino acids. Germline CDR1 is GTSNPN and CDR2 is SVGIG (reference sequence).

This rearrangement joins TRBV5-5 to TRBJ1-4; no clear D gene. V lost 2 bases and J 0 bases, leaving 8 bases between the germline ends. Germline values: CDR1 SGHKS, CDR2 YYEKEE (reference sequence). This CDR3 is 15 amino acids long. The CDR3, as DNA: TGTGCCAGCAGCTTAGAGCTTGCAACTAATGAAAAACTGTTTTTT. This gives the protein CASSLELATNEKLFF.

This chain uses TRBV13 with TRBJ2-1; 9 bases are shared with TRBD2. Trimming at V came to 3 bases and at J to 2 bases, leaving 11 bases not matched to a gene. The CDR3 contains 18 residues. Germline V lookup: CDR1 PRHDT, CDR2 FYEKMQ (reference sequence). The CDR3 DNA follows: TGTGCCAGCAGCTTCCCCCCCATAGCGGGAGCGGCCTACAATGAGCAGTTCTTC. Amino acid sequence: CASSFPPIAGAAYNEQFF.

The CDR3 protein is CASSWGTSSYNEQFF. In DNA form, the CDR3 reads TGTGCCAGCAGCTGGGGCACTAGCAGCTACAATGAGCAGTTCTTC. The chain carries TRBV5-6 and TRBJ2-1; possible D gene TRBD2, 6 bases. Between the trimmed V and J ends, which lost 3 bases and 3 bases, there was a span of 13 bases. Germline-derived CDR1 and CDR2 are SGHDT and YYEEEE. This CDR3 spans 15 amino acids.

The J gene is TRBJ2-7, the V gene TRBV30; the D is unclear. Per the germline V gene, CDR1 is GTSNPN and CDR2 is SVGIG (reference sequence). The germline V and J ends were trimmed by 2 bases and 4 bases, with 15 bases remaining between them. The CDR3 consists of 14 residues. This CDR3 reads CAWSSRATPYEQYF. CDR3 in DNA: TGTGCCTGGAGTAGTAGAGCCACCCCATACGAGCAGTACTTC.

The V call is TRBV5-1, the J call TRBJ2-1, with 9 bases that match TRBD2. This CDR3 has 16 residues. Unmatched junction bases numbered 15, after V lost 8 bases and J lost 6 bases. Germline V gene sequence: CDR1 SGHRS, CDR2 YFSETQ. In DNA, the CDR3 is TGCGCCAGGAACGGACTAGCGCCTAACCTGTCCAATGAGCAGTTCTTC. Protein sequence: CARNGLAPNLSNEQFF.